A selection of T cell receptor beta chains follows, all from one sample in a study of spatial heterogeneity in lung cancer. TCRdb used MiXCR to reprocess the 5' RACE reads, holding one entry per CDR3 protein. Found here are 20,000 to 25,000 distinct CDR3 sequences, about 4.5% of them singletons; the top ten hold about 7%. The sample was PBMCs, taken at surgery. Receptors originate from a male donor with early-stage non-small cell lung cancer. Both conserved end residues are part of each CDR3. D genes are given only for firm matches. Not all rows give a size; the values are once, few, many and, for expanded clones, a class.

d_gene,v_gene,abundance,j_gene,CDR3aa,CDR3nt
TRBD2,TRBV19,many,TRBJ2-2,CASSIDVLGASGASTGELFF,TGTGCCAGTAGTATAGATGTCCTTGGGGCTAGCGGGGCTAGCACCGGGGAGCTGTTTTTT
TRBD2,TRBV30,many,TRBJ2-1,CAWSGHESGGAYNEQFF,TGTGCCTGGAGTGGCCACGAGAGCGGGGGGGCCTACAATGAGCAGTTCTTC
NA,TRBV20-1,NA,TRBJ1-6,CSARDDSIYNSPLHF,TGCAGTGCTAGAGATGACAGTATCTATAATTCACCCCTCCACTTT
NA,TRBV4-2,many,TRBJ2-5,CASSRDQQETQYF,TGTGCCAGCAGCCGGGACCAACAAGAGACCCAGTACTTC
NA,TRBV6-5,many,TRBJ1-1,CASSYSTLGTEAFF,TGTGCCAGCAGTTACTCGACGCTGGGGACTGAAGCTTTCTTT
TRBD1,TRBV6-1,many,TRBJ1-2,CASSAGTGGLYGYTF,TGTGCCAGCAGTGCTGGTACAGGGGGCCTCTATGGCTACACCTTC
TRBD1,TRBV4-2,many,TRBJ2-7,CASSQAAGTGYEQYF,TGTGCCAGCAGCCAAGCCGCCGGGACAGGGTACGAGCAGTACTTC
NA,TRBV7-2,many,TRBJ2-3,CASSLVRPDTQYF,TGTGCCAGCAGCTTAGTCAGGCCAGATACGCAGTATTTT
NA,TRBV6-2/TRBV6-3,many,TRBJ2-7,CASSYSTRGYEQYF,TGTGCCAGCAGTTACTCGACACGGGGCTACGAGCAGTACTTC
TRBD1,TRBV7-8,many,TRBJ1-4,CASSPGQGDNEKLFF,TGTGCCAGCAGCCCCGGACAGGGGGATAATGAAAAACTGTTTTTT
NA,TRBV11-2,many,TRBJ2-7,CASSLGAGVEQYF,TGTGCCAGCAGCTTAGGGGCAGGGGTCGAGCAGTACTTC
NA,TRBV11-2,medium-sized,TRBJ2-1,CASHGQGRDEQFF,TGTGCCAGCCACGGGCAGGGAAGGGATGAGCAGTTCTTC
TRBD2,TRBV20-1,few,TRBJ2-1,CSANSGGGNEQFF,TGCAGTGCCAACAGCGGGGGGGGTAACGAGCAGTTCTTC
NA,TRBV7-9,NA,TRBJ2-3,CASSLPSWDDTDTQYF,TGTGCCAGCAGCTTACCATCCTGGGACGACACAGATACGCAGTATTTT
NA,TRBV7-9,many,TRBJ2-7,CASSHGGSSYEQYF,TGTGCCAGCAGCCACGGGGGCAGCTCCTACGAGCAGTACTTC
NA,TRBV4-2,many,TRBJ2-7,CASSQEGTGSYEQYF,TGTGCCAGCAGCCAAGAGGGGACGGGCAGCTACGAGCAGTACTTC
NA,TRBV7-9,many,TRBJ2-2,CASSSRVTGELFF,TGTGCCAGCAGCTCTAGGGTCACCGGGGAGCTGTTTTTT
NA,TRBV6-5,NA,TRBJ2-7,CASSYSLGGTYEQYF,TGTGCCAGCAGTTACTCCCTAGGGGGAACCTACGAGCAGTACTTC
NA,TRBV19,many,TRBJ2-2,CASTGTKVRGNTGELFF,TGTGCCAGTACGGGGACCAAGGTCAGGGGTAACACCGGGGAGCTGTTTTTT
TRBD2,TRBV6-6,NA,TRBJ2-7,CASSYQMGGSVVTYEQYF,TGTGCCAGCAGTTACCAGATGGGCGGGAGTGTCGTAACCTACGAGCAGTACTTC
NA,TRBV5-1,many,TRBJ2-2,CASRSGTFTGELFF,TGCGCCAGCAGGTCCGGGACGTTCACCGGGGAGCTGTTTTTT
NA,TRBV24-1,NA,TRBJ1-1,CATSDSTGEAFF,TGTGCCACCAGTGATTCGACAGGTGAAGCTTTCTTT